These 23 T cell receptor beta chains were sequenced from one sample in a study of T cell clonality in common variable immunodeficiency (dated by TCRdb to the mid-2010s). Library preparation employed the immunoSEQ multiplex PCR assay. TCRdb carries this immuneACCESS record with in-frame sequences only. Its versions omit some clonotypes, under half of them owing to an unresolved V gene in the studies checked, with the rest unexplained. With 42,000 or so clones recorded, this sample contains no clone counted only once. Over 1.1% of the sample is taken by the ten largest. The sequencing sample was made of peripheral blood mononuclear cells. Receptors were obtained from a person between 18 and 75 years old in good health.

In this sample, this clone turned up many times. The missing CDR3 end, 3 residues past where the read stops, is filled in from the germline J gene. The rearrangement joins TRBV2 to TRBJ2-1; perhaps TRBD1 as D (6 bases). The V end was cut by 5 bases, the J end by 4 bases, with 9 bases between. The CDR3 length is 13 residues. Germline V gene sequence: CDR1 SNHLY, CDR2 FYNNEI. The CDR3 bases that were read are TGTGCCAGCAGTTACCAGGGGTACAATGAG. Encoded protein: CASSYQGYNE. The full-length CDR3 reads as CASSYQGYNEQFF. Complete variable domain (other parts from reference TRBV2 and TRBJ2-1): EPEVTQTPSHQVTQMGQEVILRCVPISNHLYFYWYRQILGQKVEFLVSFYNNEISEKSEIFDDQFSVERPDGSNFTLKIRSTKLEDSAMYFCASSYQGYNEQFFGPGTRLTVL.

Remarks on this clone: From the germline J gene comes the end of the CDR3, since the read stops 3 residues before it. The chain combines TRBV7-8 with TRBJ1-6, with D tentatively TRBD1 (5 bases). V was clipped by 1 base and J by 10 bases, with 8 bases between them. Germline values: CDR1 SGHVS, CDR2 FQNEAQ. CDR3 length: 13 residues. CDR3 bases read: TGTGCCAGCAGCTTAGGGGGGGGGTCACCC. The encoded protein is CASSLGGGSP. The whole CDR3 sequence is CASSLGGGSPLHF. Together with reference TRBV7-8 and TRBJ1-6, the CDR3 gives the full variable domain: GAGVSQSPRYKVAKRGQDVALRCDPISGHVSLFWYQQALGQGPEFLTYFQNEAQLDKSGLPSDRFFAERPEGSVSTLKIQRTQQEDSAVYLCASSLGGGSPLHFGNGTRLTVT.

This clone appeared many times. The read terminates 3 residues ahead of where the CDR3 ends, so the germline J gene completes it. This chain links TRBV4-2 with TRBJ2-3; 14 bases map to TRBD2. The germline CDR1 and CDR2 sequences are LGHNA and YNFKEQ. The CDR3 runs to 20 residues. The V and J ends lost 4 bases and 4 bases, in that order; junction bases with no gene match: 16. CDR3 region: CASSPRGIRLAGGLADTQYF. The CDR3 bases that were read are TGTGCCAGCAGCCCCAGAGGTATCCGACTAGCGGGAGGGCTGGCAGATACG.

This clone was counted at least ten times. The observed sequence ends 3 residues before the CDR3 terminus, with the missing tail filled in from the germline J gene. The chain combines TRBV2 with TRBJ1-1; D unresolved. CDR1 is SNHLY and CDR2 is FYNNEI in the germline V gene. CDR3 length: 13 amino acids. The V end lost 4 bases, the J end lost 1 base, and 7 bases lay between the germline ends. CDR3 protein: CASSAKGNTEAFF. CDR3 DNA, as far as it was read: TGTGCCAGCAGTGCCAAAGGGAACACTGAA.

This clone has only a few counts. The observed sequence ends 3 residues before the CDR3 terminus, with the missing tail filled in from the germline J gene. This chain uses TRBV5-1 with TRBJ2-3, with 11 bases aligning to TRBD2. The CDR3 has 16 amino acids. The V gene's germline CDR1 is SGHRS and CDR2 YFSETQ. The CDR3 here is CASRVSGRADRETQYF. The DNA read from the CDR3 is TGCGCCAGCAGGGTTAGCGGGAGGGCAGACAGAGAGACG.

The sample holds many counts of this clone. The read ends 3 residues early relative to the CDR3; the germline J gene fills the gap. The rearrangement joins TRBV18 to TRBJ2-7; TRBD1 is a possible D gene (5 bases). Trimming took 2 bases from V and 1 from J, leaving 9 bases between them. CDR3 length: 14 residues. The V gene's germline CDR1 is KGHSH and CDR2 LQKENI. The CDR3 bases that were read are TGTGCCAGCTCACCAGGGGCAACATCCTACGAG. Translating it yields CASSPGATSYE. The complete CDR3 sequence is CASSPGATSYEQYF.

This clone was found many times. The read ends 3 residues early relative to the CDR3; the germline J gene fills the gap. V is TRBV6-2 or TRBV6-3 and J is TRBJ2-6; D uncertain. Trimming removed 5 bases from V and 0 bases from J, with 14 bases in between. CDR1 MNHEY and CDR2 SVGEGT come from the germline V gene. The CDR3 contains 17 residues. Incomplete CDR3 DNA: TGTGCCAGCAGTAACGATCAGTTCCTCTCTGGGGCCAACGTC. Protein sequence: CASSNDQFLSGANV. The CDR3 in its entirety is CASSNDQFLSGANVLTF.

This clone was counted many times. The CDR3 is cut off 3 residues early in the read; its end comes from the germline J gene. The gene calls are TRBV2 and TRBJ1-4; 7 nucleotides align to TRBD1. Germline V CDR1 and CDR2: SNHLY, FYNNEI. The CDR3 has 15 residues. V was pared by 4 bases and J by 4 bases, with 6 bases of the junction left unmatched. The CDR3: CASSAVTGVNEKLFF. CDR3 bases read: TGTGCCAGCAGTGCGGTAACAGGGGTTAATGAAAAA.

Many counts were recorded for this clone. The read gets to within 3 residues of the CDR3 end, and the germline J gene fills in the rest. The chain carries TRBV7-9 and TRBJ1-1; 9 bases map to TRBD1. After removal of 6 bases from V and 6 bases from J, the junction contained 8 bases not matched to a gene. CDR1 is SEHNR, CDR2 FQNEAQ, per germline (reference sequence). The CDR3 is 14 amino acids. CDR3 in amino acids: CASRREQGASEAFF. The covered CDR3 bases are TGTGCCAGCAGAAGAGAACAGGGGGCATCTGAA.

Points on this clone: The CDR3 extends 3 residues past the end of the read, so its final part is completed from the germline J gene. The rearrangement uses TRBV18 and TRBJ1-2; the D is unclear. The CDR3 has 13 amino acids. The germline V gene has CDR1 KGHSH and CDR2 LQKENI. CDR3 bases read: TGTGCCAGCTCGACTAGCGGGAGCCACGAC. It is translated as CASSTSGSHD. The whole CDR3 sequence reads CASSTSGSHDYTF.

This clone was detected ten times or more. The read ends 3 residues early relative to the CDR3; the germline J gene fills the gap. The chain couples TRBV7-2 to TRBJ2-3, with TRBD2 matching over 8 bases. J was trimmed by 5 bases and V by 0 bases; bases with no gene match: 10. The CDR3 has 17 amino acids. CDR1 SGHTA and CDR2 FQGNSA come from the germline V gene. CDR3 bases read: TGTGCCAGCAGCTTAGCCTTTGGGGGAGCGGGAGTAGATACG. It translates to CASSLAFGGAGVDT. The whole CDR3 protein reads CASSLAFGGAGVDTQYF.

In its sample, this clone was seen many times. With the read ending 3 residues before the CDR3 end, the germline J gene is used to fill in that end. The chain links TRBV14 to TRBJ2-2; maybe TRBD1 (6 bases). The CDR3 covers 15 residues. Between the trimmed V and J ends, which lost 5 bases and 3 bases, there was a span of 13 bases. Germline V lookup: CDR1 SGHDN, CDR2 FVKESK. The CDR3 protein is CASSGRTGHTGELFF. CDR3 bases read: TGTGCCAGCAGCGGCCGCACAGGGCACACCGGGGAG.

The CDR3 DNA, read in part, is TGTGCCAGCAGCTTAGTTGGGGGGTTGGTGAACACTGAA. Its protein is CASSLVGGLVNTE. The whole CDR3 is CASSLVGGLVNTEAFF. The chain combines TRBV7-8 with TRBJ1-1; weak D call: TRBD1 (5 bases). The CDR3 is cut off 3 residues early in the read; its end comes from the germline J gene. CDR1 SGHVS and CDR2 FQNEAQ come from the germline V gene. V was shortened by 1 base and J by 0 bases, with 12 bases between the two germline ends. This CDR3 contains 16 residues.

This clone was found many times. Read sequence stops 3 residues before the CDR3 end, and the germline J gene provides the missing end. The chain is built from TRBV7-2 and TRBJ1-4; tentative D call: TRBD1 (5 bases). Trimming took off 2 bases at V and 5 bases at J, with 12 bases between the two ends. Germline CDR1 reads SGHTA; CDR2 reads FQGNSA. The CDR3 covers 15 residues. The CDR3 reads CASSLQGGINEKLFF. The sequenced part of the CDR3 DNA is TGTGCCAGCAGCTTACAGGGAGGGATCAATGAAAAA.

This clone was observed at least ten times. The read terminates 3 residues ahead of where the CDR3 ends, so the germline J gene completes it. The rearrangement links TRBV11-2 to TRBJ2-1, with D unclear. Germline loops: CDR1 SGHAT, CDR2 FQNNGV. This CDR3 is built from 14 residues. Deletions cut 5 bases from V and 3 bases from J, with 11 bases between. CDR3 DNA, as far as it was read: TGTGCCAGCAGCGTAGCCGCTAGCTACAATGAG. This gives the protein CASSVAASYNE. In full, the CDR3 reads CASSVAASYNEQFF. Looking up the rest from reference TRBV11-2 and TRBJ2-1 gives the full variable domain: EAGVAQSPRYKIIEKRQSVAFWCNPISGHATLYWYQQILGQGPKLLIQFQNNGVVDDSQLPKDRFSAERLKGVDSTLKIQPAKLEDSAVYLCASSVAASYNEQFFGPGTRLTVL.

Concerning this clone: The CDR3 end is not reached by the read, which stops 3 residues before it; the germline J gene fills it in. V gene TRBV7-6 combines with J gene TRBJ1-2; D gene ambiguous. The CDR3 has 15 residues. Germline V CDR1 and CDR2: SGHVS, FNYEAQ. CDR3 loop: CASSLAPSSSYDYTF. The sequenced part of the CDR3 DNA is TGTGCCAGCAGCTTGGCTCCGAGTAGCTCCTACGAC.

This clone was detected ten times or more. Read sequence stops 3 residues before the CDR3 end, and the germline J gene provides the missing end. The genes are TRBV20-1 and TRBJ2-3; D possibly corresponds to TRBD2 (6 bases). The CDR3 contains 14 residues. Germline CDR1 reads DFQATT; CDR2 reads SNEGSKA (reference sequence). The V end lost 2 bases, the J end lost 0 bases, and 9 bases lay between the germline ends. The CDR3 loop reads CSARLATSTDTQYF. The CDR3 bases that were read are TGCAGTGCTAGACTAGCGACCAGCACAGATACG.

This clone was seen ten or more times. The observed sequence ends 3 residues before the CDR3 terminus, with the missing tail filled in from the germline J gene. The chain links TRBV10-3 to TRBJ1-1, with D hard to call. This CDR3 comprises 13 residues. The V end was cut by 4 bases, the J end by 5 bases, with 11 bases between. CDR1 is ENHRY and CDR2 is SYGVKD in the germline V gene. The CDR3 DNA, read in part, is TGTGCCATCAGTGGAGGGTTCGGAACTGAA. Its translation is CAISGGFGTE. The full CDR3 protein reads CAISGGFGTEAFF.

This clone was seen at least ten times. The CDR3 reads CSAGLTGGTKETQYF. The sequenced CDR3 bases are TGCAGTGCGGGTCTGACAGGGGGGACTAAAGAGACC. The V gene is TRBV20-1, the J gene TRBJ2-5, with 9 bases aligning to TRBD1. The read gets to within 3 residues of the CDR3 end, and the germline J gene fills in the rest. The germline CDR1 and CDR2 sequences are DFQATT and SNEGSKA (reference sequence). Trimming removed 6 bases from V and 3 bases from J; junction bases left unmatched: 11. This CDR3 spans 15 amino acids.

In this sample, this clone turned up many times. The read comes to an end 3 residues before the CDR3 does, leaving the germline J gene to fill in the end. This chain joins TRBV5-1 and TRBJ2-1; 10 bases fit TRBD2. The CDR3 is made up of 16 amino acids. Unmatched junction bases numbered 4, after V lost 0 bases and J lost 4 bases. CDR1 SGHRS and CDR2 YFSETQ come from the germline V gene. CDR3 DNA, as far as it was read: TGCGCCAGCAGCTTGGTGGCTAGCGGGAGTTACAATGAG. It translates to CASSLVASGSYNE. The entire CDR3 protein reads CASSLVASGSYNEQFF. Full variable domain (missing parts from reference TRBV5-1 and TRBJ2-1): KAGVTQTPRYLIKTRGQQVTLSCSPISGHRSVSWYQQTPGQGLQFLFEYFSETQRNKGNFPGRFSGRQFSNSRSEMNVSTLELGDSALYLCASSLVASGSYNEQFFGPGTRLTVL.

This clone was found many times. CDR3 sequence reads: CASSTGQGTDTQYF. CDR3 DNA (partial): TGCGCCAGCAGCACGGGACAGGGGACAGATACG. The chain uses TRBV5-1 and TRBJ2-3, with TRBD1 matching over 10 bases. The missing CDR3 end, 3 residues past where the read stops, is filled in from the germline J gene. Trimming at V came to 4 bases and at J to 3 bases, leaving 2 bases not matched to a gene. Germline CDR1 is SGHRS and CDR2 is YFSETQ. The CDR3 spans 14 residues.

This clone was counted at least ten times. This CDR3 is CAISPTGSYEQYF. The sequenced part of the CDR3 DNA is TGTGCCATCAGCCCGACAGGGTCCTACGAG. J is TRBJ2-7 and V is TRBV10-3; 7 bases align to TRBD1. Sequencing ends 3 residues short of the CDR3 end; the germline J gene provides the rest. Germline V CDR1 and CDR2: ENHRY, SYGVKD. The V segment lost 6 bases and the J segment 1 base; nucleotides outside the gene matches: 3. CDR3 size: 13 residues.

This clone was recorded many times. The CDR3 sequence: CASSAMGTSGKGDTQYF. CDR3 DNA, as far as it was read: TGTGCCAGCAGCGCCATGGGGACTAGCGGGAAAGGAGATACG. This chain joins TRBV7-3 and TRBJ2-3; 13 bases fit TRBD2. Read sequence stops 3 residues before the CDR3 end, and the germline J gene provides the missing end. This CDR3 has 17 amino acids. The germline V gene encodes CDR1 SGHTA and CDR2 FQGTGA. V lost 5 bases to trimming and J lost 5 bases; unmatched junction nucleotides: 10.